Listed here are 6 T cell receptor beta chains from one sample, sequenced in a study of cytomegalovirus exposure and HLA in healthy donors. Researchers ran the PCR with 60 Vbeta and 13 Jbeta primers. Assay: immunoSEQ multiplex PCR; the TCRdb copy retains only in-frame clones and omits some. The table includes tens of thousands of clones, around 80% detected once. The sequenced sample consisted of PBMCs. Receptors originate from a male donor in good health and CMV-seropositive.

The chain employs TRBV5-4 and TRBJ1-2; the match to TRBD1 covers 11 bases. The CDR3 covers 20 residues. V lost 6 bases to trimming and J lost 7 bases; unmatched junction nucleotides: 26. Germline V gene lookup returns CDR1 SGHNT and CDR2 YYREEE (reference sequence). In nucleotides, the CDR3 is TGTGCCAGCACAAAGGGGGGGGGAATGGAGGCGGACAGGGGGCGAAGTGGCTACACCTTC. Residues: CASTKGGGMEADRGRSGYTF. Complete variable domain (other parts from reference TRBV5-4 and TRBJ1-2): ETGVTQSPTHLIKTRGQQVTLRCSSQSGHNTVSWYQQALGQGPQFIFQYYREEENGRGNFPPRFSGLQFPNYSSELNVNALELDDSALYLCASTKGGGMEADRGRSGYTFGSGTRLTVV.

The V gene is TRBV2, the J gene TRBJ1-1, with 7 bases identical to TRBD1. Germline V lookup: CDR1 SNHLY, CDR2 FYNNEI. Trimming removed 5 bases from V and 2 bases from J; junction bases left unmatched: 8. The CDR3 sequence is 15 residues long. The CDR3 DNA is TGTGCCAGCAGTTCACTTGACAGGGCAAACACTGAAGCTTTCTTT. It specifies CASSSLDRANTEAFF.

The V gene is TRBV9, the J gene TRBJ2-3; D uncertain. The CDR3 covers 13 residues. V gave up 0 bases and J gave up 6 bases, with 8 bases separating them. Germline V CDR1 and CDR2: SGDLS, YYNGEE. CDR3 sequence reads: CASSVAVLDTQYF. For the CDR3, the DNA is TGTGCCAGCAGCGTAGCCGTCTTGGATACGCAGTATTTT.

This clone was found a few times. The chain is built from TRBV25-1 and TRBJ2-2; D gene unclear. V was cut by 4 bases and J by 4 bases, with 19 bases left in between. Per the germline V gene, CDR1 is MGHDK and CDR2 is SYGVNS. There are 17 residues in the CDR3. The CDR3 nucleotides are TGTGCCAGCAGTGGACTCTTAGGTGAAGCACGCACCGGGGAGCTGTTTTTT. As protein: CASSGLLGEARTGELFF.

This chain links TRBV2 with TRBJ2-7, with TRBD2 identical over 7 bases. The CDR3 length is 17 residues. V lost 8 bases to trimming and J lost 1 base; unmatched junction nucleotides: 17. The germline gives CDR1 SNHLY, CDR2 FYNNEI. The CDR3: CASFQEGKRGPSYEQYF. CDR3 in DNA: TGTGCCAGCTTTCAGGAAGGGAAGCGGGGCCCTTCCTACGAGCAGTACTTC.

The V gene is TRBV29-1, the J gene TRBJ2-3, with 10 bases that match TRBD2. Germline CDR1 reads SQVTM; CDR2 reads ANQGSEA. V gave up 7 bases and J gave up 3 bases; unmatched junction bases: 10. The CDR3 extends over 15 amino acids. The CDR3 DNA follows: TGCAGCGCCAAGAGCGGGAGGGGGTTTACAGATACGCAGTATTTT. Its protein is CSAKSGRGFTDTQYF.